A selection of T cell receptor beta chains follows, all from one sample in a study of blood T cells in healthy people across ages. TCRdb reanalysed the 5' RACE reads using MiXCR and keeps one entry per CDR3 protein. The sample records 650,000 to 800,000 distinct CDR3 sequences, approximately 52% being singletons. The sample taken for sequencing was blood. The receptors were sampled from a woman older than 75 in good health. Both conserved end residues are trimmed from each CDR3. Each record gives: J gene, V gene, CDR3 protein.

j_call: TRBJ2-6
v_call: TRBV9
cdr3_aa: ASSAHPSGANVLT

j_call: TRBJ1-2
v_call: TRBV3-1
cdr3_aa: ASSLPTGQGGGYT

j_call: TRBJ1-2
v_call: TRBV7-9
cdr3_aa: ASSTPQGEYYGYT

j_call: TRBJ2-5
v_call: TRBV6-1
cdr3_aa: ASSPGSVYGGQGQETQY

j_call: TRBJ2-2
v_call: TRBV6-4
cdr3_aa: ASSGTDNSNTGELF

j_call: TRBJ2-1
v_call: TRBV2
cdr3_aa: ASSPEQGAGNEQF

j_call: TRBJ1-4
v_call: TRBV29-1
cdr3_aa: SVESGTGWNNEKLF

j_call: TRBJ1-1
v_call: TRBV5-1
cdr3_aa: ASSSTTNTEAF

j_call: TRBJ2-3
v_call: TRBV7-2
cdr3_aa: ASSLVARNTDTQY

j_call: TRBJ2-1
v_call: TRBV24-1
cdr3_aa: ATSDPGRAGVNEQF

j_call: TRBJ2-7
v_call: TRBV14
cdr3_aa: ASSQGSPSNEQY

j_call: TRBJ2-3
v_call: TRBV10-3
cdr3_aa: AIGWGTDTQY

j_call: TRBJ1-2
v_call: TRBV27
cdr3_aa: ASSSAGRHGYT

j_call: TRBJ2-3
v_call: TRBV20-1
cdr3_aa: SARSEGGTDTQY

j_call: TRBJ2-1
v_call: TRBV11-1
cdr3_aa: ASSRGAMSNEQF

j_call: TRBJ2-7
v_call: TRBV6-2/TRBV6-3
cdr3_aa: ASRGVGDPNEQY

j_call: TRBJ1-5
v_call: TRBV2
cdr3_aa: ASSSQGDQPQH

j_call: TRBJ2-1
v_call: TRBV10-3
cdr3_aa: AISDATSGAPIYEQF

j_call: TRBJ1-2
v_call: TRBV27
cdr3_aa: ASSLAGATYGYT

j_call: TRBJ2-7
v_call: TRBV7-2
cdr3_aa: ASSLGVWSYEQY

j_call: TRBJ2-3
v_call: TRBV18
cdr3_aa: ASSPTSGGDTQY

j_call: TRBJ2-1
v_call: TRBV27
cdr3_aa: ASSSPGLVSDNEQF

j_call: TRBJ2-7
v_call: TRBV6-5
cdr3_aa: ASSYRQGGIYEQY

j_call: TRBJ2-5
v_call: TRBV9
cdr3_aa: ASSVAGYQETRY

j_call: TRBJ2-3
v_call: TRBV5-1
cdr3_aa: ASSLAGYPGTDTQY

j_call: TRBJ1-5
v_call: TRBV27
cdr3_aa: ASSLFPSNQPQH

j_call: TRBJ2-4
v_call: TRBV30
cdr3_aa: AWSVLSGGDGDIQY

j_call: TRBJ1-5
v_call: TRBV10-3
cdr3_aa: AISRELNQPQH

j_call: TRBJ1-6
v_call: TRBV5-1
cdr3_aa: ASSSNNSPLH

j_call: TRBJ2-7
v_call: TRBV6-6
cdr3_aa: ASSYQLAGHSYEQY

j_call: TRBJ1-1
v_call: TRBV29-1
cdr3_aa: SVNTEAF

j_call: .
v_call: TRBV7-8
cdr3_aa: ASSLGTPAETQY

j_call: TRBJ2-1
v_call: TRBV28
cdr3_aa: ASSPGDKQYEQF

j_call: TRBJ1-1
v_call: TRBV10-3
cdr3_aa: AISVRIQNTEAF

j_call: TRBJ2-5
v_call: TRBV20-1
cdr3_aa: SAPSSGRGRETQY

j_call: TRBJ2-3
v_call: TRBV29-1
cdr3_aa: SGVTSGGADTQY

j_call: TRBJ2-6
v_call: TRBV25-1
cdr3_aa: ASSELGQGANVLT

j_call: TRBJ2-1
v_call: TRBV15
cdr3_aa: ATSRERARSEQF

j_call: TRBJ2-1
v_call: TRBV5-1
cdr3_aa: ASSSIAGGYNEQF

j_call: TRBJ2-5
v_call: TRBV12-3/TRBV12-4
cdr3_aa: AISRAPETQY

j_call: TRBJ2-6
v_call: TRBV20-1
cdr3_aa: SARDAGSGANVLT

j_call: TRBJ1-3
v_call: TRBV14
cdr3_aa: ASSLLNSGNTIY

j_call: TRBJ2-3
v_call: TRBV4-2
cdr3_aa: ASSRTGGGEDTQY

j_call: TRBJ2-3
v_call: TRBV7-2
cdr3_aa: ASSSTYTDTQY

j_call: .
v_call: TRBV29-1
cdr3_aa: SVVGVAYEQY

j_call: TRBJ2-3
v_call: TRBV4-1
cdr3_aa: ASSQMDRGNTQY

j_call: TRBJ1-6
v_call: TRBV27
cdr3_aa: ASGVRRLNSPLH

j_call: TRBJ2-3
v_call: TRBV4-2
cdr3_aa: ASSPSREGADTQY

j_call: TRBJ1-5
v_call: TRBV20-1
cdr3_aa: SAPPDSPLKPQH

j_call: TRBJ2-5
v_call: TRBV12-3/TRBV12-4
cdr3_aa: ASSYWTGKETQY

j_call: TRBJ2-7
v_call: TRBV7-9
cdr3_aa: ASSLDQGILY

j_call: TRBJ2-7
v_call: TRBV20-1
cdr3_aa: SARVRVKGEQY

j_call: TRBJ1-4
v_call: TRBV13
cdr3_aa: ASRRGTGSDEKLF

j_call: TRBJ2-3
v_call: TRBV12-3/TRBV12-4
cdr3_aa: AGSLTSGRGTDTQY

j_call: TRBJ2-1
v_call: TRBV7-2
cdr3_aa: ASSSSKGYNEQF

j_call: TRBJ2-7
v_call: TRBV5-1
cdr3_aa: ASSVRLANSYEQY